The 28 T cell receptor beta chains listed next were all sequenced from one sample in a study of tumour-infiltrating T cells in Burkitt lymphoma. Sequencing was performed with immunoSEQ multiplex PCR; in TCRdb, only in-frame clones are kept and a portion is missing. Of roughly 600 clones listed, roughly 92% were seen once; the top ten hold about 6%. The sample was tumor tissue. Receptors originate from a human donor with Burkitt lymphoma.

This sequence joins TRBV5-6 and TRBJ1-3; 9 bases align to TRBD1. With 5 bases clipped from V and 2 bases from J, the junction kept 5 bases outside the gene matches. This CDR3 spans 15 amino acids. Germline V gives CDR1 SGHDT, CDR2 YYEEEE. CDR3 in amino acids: CASRRTGEPGNTIYF. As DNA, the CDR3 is TGTGCCAGCAGGCGGACAGGGGAACCTGGAAACACCATATATTTT.

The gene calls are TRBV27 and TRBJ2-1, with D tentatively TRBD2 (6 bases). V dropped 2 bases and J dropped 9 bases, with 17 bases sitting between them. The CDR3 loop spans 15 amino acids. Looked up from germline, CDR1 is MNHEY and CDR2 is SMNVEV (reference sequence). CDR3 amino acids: CASSLSGPGFGEQFF. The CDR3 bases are TGTGCCAGCAGTTTAAGCGGGCCAGGTTTCGGTGAGCAGTTCTTC.

The CDR3 loop reads CASSDGTSGTYNEQFF. The CDR3 nucleotides are TGTGCCAGCAGTGACGGGACTAGCGGGACCTACAATGAGCAGTTCTTC. The J gene is TRBJ2-1, the V gene TRBV6-1; 13 bases line up with TRBD2. The J segment lost 2 bases and the V segment lost 3 bases, leaving 1 base of the junction unmatched. Looked up from germline, CDR1 is MNHNS and CDR2 is SASEGT. The length of the CDR3 is 16 residues.

DNA of the CDR3: TGTGCCAGCAGCGTAGTGGGGGGAAACACCATATATTTT. Translated: CASSVVGGNTIYF. The chain couples TRBV9 to TRBJ1-3, with D uncertain. Germline loops: CDR1 SGDLS, CDR2 YYNGEE. Trimming removed 0 bases at V and 4 bases at J, with 5 bases between. The CDR3 totals 13 residues. The full variable domain, with the rest looked up from reference TRBV9 and TRBJ1-3, is DSGVTQTPKHLITATGQRVTLRCSPRSGDLSVYWYQQSLDQGLQFLIQYYNGEERAKGNILERFSAQQFPDLHSELNLSSLELGDSALYFCASSVVGGNTIYFGEGSWLTVV.

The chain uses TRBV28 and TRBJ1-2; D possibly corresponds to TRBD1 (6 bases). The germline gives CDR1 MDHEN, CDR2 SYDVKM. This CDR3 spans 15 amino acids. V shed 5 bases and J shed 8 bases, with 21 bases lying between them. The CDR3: CASSQNRVFYYGYTF. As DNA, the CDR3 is TGTGCCAGCAGTCAAAACAGGGTTTTTTATTACGGCTACACCTTC.

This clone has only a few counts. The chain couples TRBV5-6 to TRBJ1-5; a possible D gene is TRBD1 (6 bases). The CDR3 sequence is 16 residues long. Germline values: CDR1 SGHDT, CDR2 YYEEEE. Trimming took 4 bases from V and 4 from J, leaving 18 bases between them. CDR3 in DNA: TGTGCCAGCAGCCAGGGGAGAGCACCCACAAATCAGCCCCAGCATTTT. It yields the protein CASSQGRAPTNQPQHF.

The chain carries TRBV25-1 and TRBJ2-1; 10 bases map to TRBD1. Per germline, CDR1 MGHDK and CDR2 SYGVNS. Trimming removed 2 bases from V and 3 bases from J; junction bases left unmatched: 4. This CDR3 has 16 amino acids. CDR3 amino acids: CASSEPTGGGYNEQFF. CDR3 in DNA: TGTGCCAGCAGTGAACCGACAGGGGGCGGCTACAATGAGCAGTTCTTC.

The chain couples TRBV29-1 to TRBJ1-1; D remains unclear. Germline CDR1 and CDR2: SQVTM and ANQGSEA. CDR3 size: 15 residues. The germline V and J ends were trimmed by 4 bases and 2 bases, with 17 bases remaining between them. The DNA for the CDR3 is TGCAGCGTTGTCGGAGGGTATAGCGGTAACACTGAAGCTTTCTTT. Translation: CSVVGGYSGNTEAFF.

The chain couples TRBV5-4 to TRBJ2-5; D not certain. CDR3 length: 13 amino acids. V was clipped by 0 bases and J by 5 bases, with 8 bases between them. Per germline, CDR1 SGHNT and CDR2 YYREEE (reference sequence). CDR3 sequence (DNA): TGTGCCAGCAGCTTGGACGCCGATGAGACCCAGTACTTC. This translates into CASSLDADETQYF.

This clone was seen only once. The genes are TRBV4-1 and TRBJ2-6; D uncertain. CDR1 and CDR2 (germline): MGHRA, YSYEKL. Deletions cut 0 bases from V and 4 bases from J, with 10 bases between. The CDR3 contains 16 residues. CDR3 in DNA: TGCGCCAGCAGCCAAGACGTAGGGTGGGGGGCCAACGTCCTGACTTTC. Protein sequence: CASSQDVGWGANVLTF.

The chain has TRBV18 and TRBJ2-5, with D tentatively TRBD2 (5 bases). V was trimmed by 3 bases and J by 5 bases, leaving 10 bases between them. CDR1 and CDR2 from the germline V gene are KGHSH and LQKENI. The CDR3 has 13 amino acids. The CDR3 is CASSPLSGETQYF. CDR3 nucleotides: TGTGCCAGCTCACCTCTCTCGGGGGAGACCCAGTACTTC.

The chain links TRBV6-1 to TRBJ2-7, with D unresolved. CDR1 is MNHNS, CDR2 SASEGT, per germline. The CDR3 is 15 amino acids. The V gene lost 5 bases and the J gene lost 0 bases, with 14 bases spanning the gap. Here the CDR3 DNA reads TGTGCCAGCAGTAAAGAATTGACCTCCTCCTACGAGCAGTACTTC. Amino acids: CASSKELTSSYEQYF.

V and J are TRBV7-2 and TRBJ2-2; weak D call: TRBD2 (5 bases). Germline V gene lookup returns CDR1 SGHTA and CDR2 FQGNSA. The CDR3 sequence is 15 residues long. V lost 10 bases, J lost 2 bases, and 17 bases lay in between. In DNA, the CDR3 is TGTGCCATAGTATTAGGCGGGCCTAACACCGGGGAGCTGTTTTTT. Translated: CAIVLGGPNTGELFF.

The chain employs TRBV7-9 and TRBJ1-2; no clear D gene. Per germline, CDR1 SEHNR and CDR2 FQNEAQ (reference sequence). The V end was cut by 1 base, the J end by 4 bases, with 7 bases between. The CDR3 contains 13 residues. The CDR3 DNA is TGTGCCAGCAGCTTAGGGGCCCTCTATGGCTACACCTTC. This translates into CASSLGALYGYTF.

The CDR3 coding sequence is TGTGCCAGCAGCCCAGGGGGGAGCTATGGCTACACCTTC. Translating gives CASSPGGSYGYTF. This chain links TRBV27 with TRBJ1-2, with TRBD1 identical over 7 bases. There are 13 residues in the CDR3. Germline trimming cut 6 bases from V and 4 bases from J; bases unmatched to any gene: 5. Germline CDR1 is MNHEY and CDR2 is SMNVEV (reference sequence).

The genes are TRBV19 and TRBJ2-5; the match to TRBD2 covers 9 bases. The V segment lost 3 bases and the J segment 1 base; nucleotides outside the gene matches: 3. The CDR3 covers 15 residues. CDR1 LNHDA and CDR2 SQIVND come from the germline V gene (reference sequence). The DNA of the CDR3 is TGTGCCAGTAGTATTAGCGGGAGATTCCAAGAGACCCAGTACTTC. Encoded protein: CASSISGRFQETQYF.

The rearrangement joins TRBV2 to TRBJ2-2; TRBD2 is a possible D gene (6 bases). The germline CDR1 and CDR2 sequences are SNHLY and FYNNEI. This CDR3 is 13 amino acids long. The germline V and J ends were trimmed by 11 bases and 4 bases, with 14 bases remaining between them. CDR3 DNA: TGTGCCGGAGGGACTTATCCCACCGGGGAGCTGTTTTTT. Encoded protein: CAGGTYPTGELFF.

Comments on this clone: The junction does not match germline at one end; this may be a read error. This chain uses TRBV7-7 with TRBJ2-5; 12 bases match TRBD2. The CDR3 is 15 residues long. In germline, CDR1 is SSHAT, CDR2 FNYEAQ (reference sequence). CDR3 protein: CASSYGTSGRETQYF. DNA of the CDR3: TGTGCTAGCAGCTACGGGACTAGCGGGCGAGAGACCCAGTACTTC.

DNA of the CDR3: TGCAGCGTTGAAGATCGGAGGGGGCAAGGAAACACCATATATTTT. This codes for CSVEDRRGQGNTIYF. The chain is built from TRBV29-1 and TRBJ1-3, with TRBD1 matching over 7 bases. J was trimmed by 4 bases and V by 0 bases; bases with no gene match: 6. CDR1 and CDR2 (germline): SQVTM, ANQGSEA. The CDR3 length is 15 residues.

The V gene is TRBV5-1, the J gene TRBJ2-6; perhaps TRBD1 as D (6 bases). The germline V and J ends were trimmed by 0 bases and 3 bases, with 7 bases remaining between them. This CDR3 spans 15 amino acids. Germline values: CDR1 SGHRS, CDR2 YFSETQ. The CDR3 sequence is CASSLAGVGANVLTF. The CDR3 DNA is TGCGCCAGCAGCTTGGCAGGGGTTGGGGCCAACGTCCTGACTTTC.

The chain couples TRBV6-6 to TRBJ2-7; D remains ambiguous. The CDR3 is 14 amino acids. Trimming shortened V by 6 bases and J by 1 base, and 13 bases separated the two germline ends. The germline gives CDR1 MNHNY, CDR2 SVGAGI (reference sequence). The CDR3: CASRRPADSYEQYF. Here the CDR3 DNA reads TGTGCCAGCAGGAGACCTGCGGATTCCTACGAGCAGTACTTC.

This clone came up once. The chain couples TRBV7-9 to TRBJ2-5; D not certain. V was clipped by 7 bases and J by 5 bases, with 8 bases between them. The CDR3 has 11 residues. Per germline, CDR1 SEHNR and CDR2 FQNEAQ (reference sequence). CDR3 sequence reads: CASTKRETQYF. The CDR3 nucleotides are TGTGCCAGCACCAAAAGGGAGACCCAGTACTTC.

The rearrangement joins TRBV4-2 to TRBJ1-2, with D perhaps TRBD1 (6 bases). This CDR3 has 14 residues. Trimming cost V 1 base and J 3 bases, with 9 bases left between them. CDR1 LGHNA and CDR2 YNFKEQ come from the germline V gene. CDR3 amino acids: CASSQVSGDYGYTF. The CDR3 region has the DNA TGTGCCAGCAGCCAAGTCTCAGGGGACTATGGCTACACCTTC.

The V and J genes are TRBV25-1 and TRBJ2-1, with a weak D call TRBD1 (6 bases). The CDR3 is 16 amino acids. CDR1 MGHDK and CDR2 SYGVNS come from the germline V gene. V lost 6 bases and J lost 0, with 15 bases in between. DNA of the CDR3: TGTGCCAGCAGCCACGGACAGCCGAGCTCCTACAATGAGCAGTTCTTC. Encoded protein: CASSHGQPSSYNEQFF.

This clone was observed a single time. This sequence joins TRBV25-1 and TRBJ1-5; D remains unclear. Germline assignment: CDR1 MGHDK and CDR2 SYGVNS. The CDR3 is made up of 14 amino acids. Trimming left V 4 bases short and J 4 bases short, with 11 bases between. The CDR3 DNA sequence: TGTGCCAGCAGTGGAGTCAGCTTTAATCAGCCCCAGCATTTT. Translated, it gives CASSGVSFNQPQHF.

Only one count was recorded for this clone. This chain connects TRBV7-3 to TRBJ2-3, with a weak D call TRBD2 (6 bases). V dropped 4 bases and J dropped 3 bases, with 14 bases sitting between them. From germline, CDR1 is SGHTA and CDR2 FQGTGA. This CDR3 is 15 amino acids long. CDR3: CASSSLPGLTDTQYF. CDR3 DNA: TGTGCCAGCAGCTCGCTACCGGGACTGACAGATACGCAGTATTTT.

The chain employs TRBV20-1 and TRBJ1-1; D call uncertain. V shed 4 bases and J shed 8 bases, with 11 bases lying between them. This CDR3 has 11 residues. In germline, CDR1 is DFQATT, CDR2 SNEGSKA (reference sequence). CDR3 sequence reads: CSAIRVEEAFF. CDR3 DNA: TGCAGTGCTATACGGGTGGAGGAAGCTTTCTTT.

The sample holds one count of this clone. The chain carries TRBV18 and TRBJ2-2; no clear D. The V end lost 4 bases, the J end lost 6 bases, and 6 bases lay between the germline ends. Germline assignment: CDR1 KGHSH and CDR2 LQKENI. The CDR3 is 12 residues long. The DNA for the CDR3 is TGTGCCAGCTCACGAACTTCCGGGGAGCTGTTTTTT. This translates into CASSRTSGELFF.